This T cell receptor beta chain was recorded in a study of T cells in tuberculosis. Germline assignment: CDR1 LGHNA and CDR2 YNFKEQ. This CDR3 has 16 amino acids. The trim removed 4 bases at V and 1 base at J, leaving 7 bases unmatched. Cells were sorted from thawed PBMC rested overnight and stained with GMM-loaded CD1B tetramer, viability dye and anti-CD3. CD1B tetramers were loaded with Rhodococcus equi-derived C32 glucose monomycolate. TCRdb's table, derived via immunoSEQ multiplex PCR, lists solely in-frame clones and lacks some. The table has some 90,000 clones, roughly 88% seen once. The sequencing sample was made of CD1b-GMM tetramer-negative cells sorted from PBMCs. The clonotype was recovered from an adult woman with latent tuberculosis. The gene calls are TRBV4-2 and TRBJ1-1; 9 bases align to TRBD1. In nucleotides, the CDR3 is TGTGCCAGCAGCCGGGGGACAGGGTCCTCGAACACTGAAGCTTTCTTT. Translated: CASSRGTGSSNTEAFF.